This T cell receptor beta chain was identified in a study of HIV-infected patients and healthy controls. Study-wide points: MAIT alpha-chain CDR3s were frequent in healthy controls, depleted in HIV+.

Antiretroviral therapy had run roughly three months, about 14 weeks, before follow-up blood collection. Whole blood was used without fractionation, so all unsorted peripheral T cells were included. Alpha and beta constant-region primers primed reverse transcription of around 550 ng RNA. Each of the alpha and beta chains got its own library through chain-specific third strand synthesis with indices. TCRdb fed the 5' RACE reads into MiXCR, producing one record per CDR3 protein. Found here are about 10,000 distinct CDR3 sequences, roughly 5.7% of them singletons; the top ten hold approximately 30%. This clonotype was seen many times. What it binds is not known. This CDR3 contains 12 residues. V shed 3 bases and J shed 5 bases, with 10 bases lying between them. Germline CDR1 reads DFQATT; CDR2 reads SNEGSKA (reference sequence).

The TCR was taken from an adult with HIV infection. The donor label of this sample is uncertain. The rearrangement joins TRBV20-1 to TRBJ2-5; D is undetermined. Sequencing was performed on blood, taken during antiretroviral therapy. This chain's CDR3 is CSASPTGETQYF. The CDR3 coding sequence is TGCAGTGCTAGCCCGACTGGGGAGACCCAGTACTTC.